These 9 T cell receptor beta chains originate from one sample sequenced in a study of T cells in women clearing cervical HPV infection. Libraries were prepared by immunoSEQ multiplex PCR; TCRdb keeps only in-frame clonotypes and omits some of them. Its clone listing holds roughly 42,000 clones. Sequenced input: blood buffy coat. The receptors shown here come from a woman between 18 and 69 years old with a cervical HPV16 infection that either progressed to CIN3+ or cleared (not recorded which).

As for this clone: The read is 3 residues too short to cover the CDR3 end, so that end is filled in from the germline J gene. V and J are TRBV2 and TRBJ1-4; D is possibly TRBD1 (6 bases). The germline V and J ends were trimmed by 8 bases and 7 bases, with 17 bases remaining between them. This CDR3 is built from 14 residues. CDR1 SNHLY and CDR2 FYNNEI come from the germline V gene. This CDR3 reads CASGLQGGGEKLFF. CDR3 DNA (partial): TGTGCCAGCGGTTTACAGGGTGGGGGTGAAAAA.

Of note for this clone: The observed sequence ends 3 residues before the CDR3 terminus, with the missing tail filled in from the germline J gene. The gene calls are TRBV5-8 and TRBJ2-3, with TRBD1 matching over 8 bases. CDR1 SGHTS and CDR2 YDEGEE come from the germline V gene. J was trimmed by 2 bases and V by 4 bases; bases with no gene match: 6. This CDR3 is built from 15 residues. This CDR3 reads CASSGGQGFTDTQYF. CDR3 DNA (partial): TGTGCCAGCAGCGGCGGACAGGGTTTCACAGATACG.

With respect to this clone: The missing CDR3 end, 3 residues past where the read stops, is filled in from the germline J gene. The chain combines TRBV2 with TRBJ2-2, with TRBD1 matching 7 bases. From germline, CDR1 is SNHLY and CDR2 FYNNEI. This CDR3 has 13 amino acids. The CDR3 loop reads CASKQGSGGRLFF. The sequenced CDR3 bases are TGTGCCAGCAAGCAGGGGTCAGGGGGTCGG.

In the case of this clone: Sequencing ends 3 residues short of the CDR3 end; the germline J gene provides the rest. The chain has TRBV19 and TRBJ1-2; TRBD1 aligns across 8 bases. Per germline, CDR1 LNHDA and CDR2 SQIVND (reference sequence). This CDR3 comprises 13 residues. CDR3 residues: CASRIGTGYGYTF. Partial CDR3 DNA: TGTGCCAGTAGGATCGGGACAGGTTACGGC.

The CDR3 bases that were read are TGTGCCAGCAGCTCGGGGACAGGGGCTGCCACTGAA. Protein: CASSSGTGAATE. The entire CDR3 is CASSSGTGAATEAFF. The V and J genes are TRBV5-4 and TRBJ1-1; 10 bases are a match to TRBD1. The DNA ends 3 residues before the CDR3 does, and the rest of the CDR3 is filled in from the germline J gene. Germline V gene sequence: CDR1 SGHNT, CDR2 YYREEE (reference sequence). The V gene end was trimmed by 3 bases and the J gene end by 4 bases; junction bases not matched to a gene: 6. This CDR3 comprises 15 residues.

In the case of this clone: The CDR3 is cut off 3 residues early in the read; its end comes from the germline J gene. The rearrangement joins TRBV5-1 to TRBJ2-7, with 9 bases fitting TRBD2. CDR1 and CDR2 (germline): SGHRS, YFSETQ. V lost 3 bases, J lost 0 bases, and 4 bases stayed unmatched. The CDR3 is 15 residues long. CDR3 bases read: TGCGCCAGCAGCTACTATAGCGGGAGCTCCTACGAG. The encoded protein is CASSYYSGSSYE. The full CDR3 sequence reads CASSYYSGSSYEQYF.

In regard to this clone: The read finishes 3 residues shy of the CDR3 end, and the germline J gene is used to complete it. V and J are TRBV23-1 and TRBJ2-5, with no clear D. TRBV23-1 is assigned to the ORF class and has an uncertain function. This CDR3 contains 13 residues. V was cut by 4 bases and J by 2 bases, with 8 bases left in between. The CDR3 bases that were read are TGCGCCAGCAGTCGGGCTCCACAAGAGACC. Translated, it gives CASSRAPQET. The whole CDR3 region reads CASSRAPQETQYF.

A remark on this clone: The CDR3 end is not reached by the read, which stops 3 residues before it; the germline J gene fills it in. The rearrangement uses TRBV19 and TRBJ1-1, with D possibly TRBD1 on 6 matching bases. Looked up from germline, CDR1 is LNHDA and CDR2 is SQIVND (reference sequence). The CDR3 has 12 amino acids. The CDR3 bases that were read are TGTGCCAGTACCATCGACACAGGGAAA. Its translation is CASTIDTGK. The full CDR3 is CASTIDTGKAFF.

Comment on this clone: The read halts 3 residues ahead of the CDR3 end, with the missing end drawn from the germline J gene. This sample also contains other DNA sequences that code for the same CDR3. This sequence joins TRBV7-8 and TRBJ2-3, with 8 bases lining up with TRBD2. V lost 4 bases to trimming and J lost 4 bases; unmatched junction nucleotides: 7. CDR3 length: 15 residues. The germline V gene has CDR1 SGHVS and CDR2 FQNEAQ. The CDR3 reads CASSSSGGAADTQYF. The sequenced CDR3 bases are TGTGCCAGCAGCTCATCCGGGGGGGCAGCAGATACG.